The clone carrying this T cell receptor (beta chain) was recorded many times. What it binds is not known. This CDR3 is built from 14 residues. Germline V lookup: CDR1 SEHNR, CDR2 FQNEAQ (reference sequence). The trim removed 3 bases at V and 2 bases at J, leaving 1 base unmatched. Time point specified: patch test 1, 2 weeks after DPC sensitization. The treatment here: therapeutic diphenylcyclopropenone sensitization with weekly scalp DPC. The sample belongs to a study of human T cells and chemical hapten exposure. Across the study: Donors were sensitized with 2% DPC on the upper inner arm.

MiXCR, run by TCRdb on the RACE reads, gives a single entry per CDR3 protein. Of about 49,000 distinct CDR3 sequences in the sample, roughly 9.5% are singletons; the top ten hold approximately 4.5%. General study points: Having alopecia, the donors may differ immunologically from healthy people.

The sequenced sample was whole blood, obtained in connection with sensitization to the hapten diphenylcyclopropenone (DPC). This sequence originates from a woman aged 50 to 60 with alopecia areata. Some clones in this sample may be carry-over from other donors' samples. The genes are TRBV7-9 and TRBJ1-5; 7 nucleotides agree with TRBD1. The CDR3 sequence: CASSLQGGNQPQHF. CDR3 coding DNA: TGTGCCAGCAGCTTGCAGGGGGGCAATCAGCCCCAGCATTTT.